This record looks at one TCR beta chain sequence and its context. Its target is not known. The germline CDR1 and CDR2 sequences are LGHNA and YSLEER. This CDR3 spans 17 amino acids. Trimming left V 3 bases short and J 8 bases short, with 23 bases between. The source of the sample is a study of cytomegalovirus exposure and HLA in healthy donors. Study-level results: Most sequenced TCRs were rare (though some public TCRs occurred in many donors).

Only in-frame clones appear in the TCRdb table, and some are missing; sequencing was by immunoSEQ multiplex PCR. The sample lists roughly 330,000 clones, 87% seen once, with approximately 1.2% in the top ten. An approximately 130-subject validation cohort, separate from the approximately 610-subject first cohort, supplied the donors. Material: PBMCs. The chain links TRBV4-3 to TRBJ2-1; a weak D match, TRBD1 (6 bases). This receptor was obtained from a woman younger than 45 in good health and CMV-seropositive. In DNA form, the CDR3 reads TGCGCCAGCAGCCATCCTAACCGGGACACCCTTAGCGATGAGCAGTTCTTC. Translating it yields CASSHPNRDTLSDEQFF.